This T cell receptor (beta chain) came from a study of cytomegalovirus exposure and HLA in healthy donors (dated by TCRdb to the late 2010s). Turning to the overall study: An earlier analysis of roughly 500 of the donors reported about 290 Gb of sequence data and 100 million to 140 million unique TCR beta sequences from some 180 million T cells. An early release covering roughly 640 HLA-typed donors comprised 250 to 350 gigabases of sequencing data and tens of millions of unique TCR sequences. Of the roughly 410 genotyped donors, over 80% were placed in the genetic ancestry cluster associated with self-reported Caucasian donors. The study aimed to test whether cataloging public T cell receptors could reveal signatures of past pathogen exposure. The study used immunosequencing to profile the T cell repertoires of some 600 subjects and linked those repertoires to cytomegalovirus serostatus. Besides the first cohort of approximately 710 subjects, a separate validation cohort made up of some 110 different subjects was used. To predict cytomegalovirus infection status, the study brought together high-throughput TCR immunosequencing, statistical association of individual TCRs with disease status, and machine learning. In a later analysis, previously published TCR beta repertoires from about 670 donors were re-analyzed and high-resolution HLA genotyping was added so that TCR occurrence patterns could be studied. The later analysis used no new phenotypic data to find candidate immune exposures, relying instead on TCR beta sequences and their occurrence across donors. To decide whether each TCR beta V gene segment behaved as functional or pseudogenic, an earlier analysis of some 600 of the donors relied on high-throughput TCR beta sequencing. Donor age, sex, ethnicity and CMV serostatus were compiled alongside the repertoire data. A later genetic analysis used genome-wide SNP genotypes for about three fifths of the 666 donors, treating that subset as a discovery cohort. Every discovery cohort repertoire had been produced on one sequencing platform. HLA typing covered class I and class II loci at four-digit resolution. Typing coverage varied by locus: roughly 629-630 donors for A, B, C, DRB1 and DQB1; roughly 510 for DQA1; some 610 for DPA1; fewer than 480 for DPB1. Because of strong linkage in the cohort, five DR-DQ haplotypes were treated as single units for association and clustering. On average, roughly 200,000 unique TCR beta nucleotide sequences were sequenced per donor among more than 350 genotyped donors of the cohort, with approximately 18% of those sequences being non-productive. Overall results and qualifications from the work: Three of the identified cytomegalovirus-associated TCR beta chains were confirmed in vitro to be specific for cytomegalovirus antigens. The authors suggested that the approach could potentially be generalized to other disease states and immunological phenotypes. This cohort had only TCR beta chains sequenced, and the lack of alpha or paired-chain data limited which features could be detected. A later analysis found that most CMV-associated TCR beta chains appeared HLA-restricted, with HLA associations seemingly driven largely by CMV exposure. Compared with the 666-donor mean, donors in an Asian-associated ancestry cluster had fewer N-insertions in productive TCRs, according to a later genetic analysis. Broadly in line with IMGT annotations, most TCR beta V segments showed up in productive rearrangements about 87% or about 30% of the time in an earlier analysis of several hundred of the donors. Sequencing depth was assumed to be roughly uniform across donors in the presence/absence analyses, though that assumption may not hold. Most TCR sequences were seen in very few donors, while some public TCRs were found in many individuals. Strong co-occurrence of HLA alleles, especially DR and DQ, made assigning TCR associations to individual alleles difficult. Because HLA typing was unavailable for some donors at each locus, only the typed subset was used in association tests. In the study, about 150 TCR beta chains were listed as associated with cytomegalovirus. A later analysis found that HLA-associated TCR beta chains were more clonally expanded and had lower generation probabilities than equally common non-associated chains. A further reported finding was that TCR beta sequences accurately predicted the HLA-A and HLA-B alleles for most subjects in the first cohort. Linkage disequilibrium might explain the correlated functional status among segregating V segments, but an unknown experimental factor could not be excluded. Some IMGT-functional V segments, including TRBV6-2 and TRBV6-3, could not be distinguished by the 87-base-pair reads and were therefore excluded. In a later analysis, TCR association rates were found to vary across HLA loci, with the most associated TCRs seen for DRB1 alleles and the fewest for HLA-C alleles. In both the original and validation cohorts, the classifier was reported to diagnose cytomegalovirus status with high specificity and sensitivity. A later analysis associated about 17,000 TCR beta sequences with specific HLA alleles at a false discovery rate of 0.05. In a later analysis, several top co-occurrence clusters were reported to appear linked to parvovirus B19, influenza, CMV and Epstein-Barr virus. CMV serostatus was the only immune exposure information available for the cohort. In a later genetic analysis, a missense DCLRE1C variant was associated with V-gene and J-gene trimming of TCR beta chains, and the association was replicated in an independent cohort. A cluster of highly shared sequence variants was judged likely to be a technical artifact of the sequencing pipeline. Over 15 rarely observed V segments, including chromosome 9 orphons, were excluded from the earlier analysis of approximately 500 of the donors because counts were too low.

From the germline V gene (reference sequence), CDR1 is MNHNY and CDR2 is SVGAGI. The CDR3 starts with the cysteine, ends with the phenylalanine, and has 13 residues. Just CDR3 DNA is preserved here, 39 bases in frame from base 1. This clone showed up just a few times. The antigen this receptor binds is unknown. The junction does not match germline at one end; this may be a read error. The cohort was made up of approximately 670 healthy bone marrow donors. At the time of sampling, every cohort member was nominally healthy, though immune exposures that went unrecorded were likely present. The donor was CMV seronegative and belonged to the group of several hundred seronegative cohort members. Each donor provided a peripheral blood sample, and peripheral blood mononuclear cells were used for TCR beta sequencing. Genomic DNA extraction from the blood cell samples was performed with the Qiagen DNeasy Blood Extraction Kit.

Library preparation used the immunoSEQ multiplex PCR assay. For the multiplex PCR, a mixture combining 60 forward primers for TCR Vbeta segments and 13 reverse primers for TCR Jbeta segments was used. The CDR3 region of rearranged TCR beta genes was amplified from genomic DNA by a multiplex PCR assay. Amplified TCR beta libraries were sequenced as 87-base-pair reads on the Illumina HiSeq System. For the original study's pipeline: A later analysis counted 65 million to 90 million unique TCR beta chains across the 640 or so repertoires, and roughly 10 million of these chains were shared by at least two donors. To remove PCR and sequencing errors, raw reads were error-corrected and collapsed into unique sequences using a nearest-neighbor algorithm that merged closely related sequences. To assign V, D and J gene segments, CDR3 sequences were aligned to IMGT reference sequences. For a sequence to be retained, at least a six-nucleotide match to both a V gene segment and a J gene segment was required. Rearrangements were called productive when the CDR3 lacked stop codons and stayed in frame with V and J; all others were non-productive. CDR3 was defined by IMGT convention, running from the second conserved V-encoded cysteine to the conserved J-encoded phenylalanine. The earlier analysis of a few hundred of the donors excluded sequences that lacked an unambiguous match to a single V gene segment. An earlier analysis of several hundred of the donors classified V segments as functional when productive rearrangements were above 56.7% and as segregating when the standard deviation between donors was above 5%. A statistical classification framework was built for diagnosing cytomegalovirus status from the catalog of TCR beta chain sequences. In a later analysis, TCR nucleotide sequences were compared against IMGT/GENE-DB human TR gene sequences so that V and J genes could be assigned. The TCRdist pipeline was used in a later analysis to assign CDR3 sequences and most-parsimonious VDJ recombination scenarios. A later analysis defined each TCR beta chain by its CDR3 amino acid sequence plus V-gene family, and excluded reads lacking a unique V-gene family. To address suspected cross-contamination and a sequencing artifact, a later analysis removed 450 to 700 highly shared, low-generation-probability nucleotide sequences. In a later analysis, a clonal expansion index for each public chain was calculated from normalized within-repertoire ranks of inferred template counts. In a later analysis, generation probabilities were computed with a VDJ recombination model fitted to out-of-frame rearrangements, and the resulting probabilities were checked against IGoR. In a later analysis, hypergeometric tests were used to score TCR-TCR, TCR-HLA and TCR-CMV co-occurrence, with a repertoire-size bias correction applied to TCR pairs. In a later analysis, false discovery rates were estimated by permuting HLA or CMV assignments 20 times. In a later analysis, co-occurring TCRs were grouped using DBSCAN, and TCRdist sequence similarity was added for clustering within HLA-allele-positive subsets. For co-occurrence clustering, repertoires with fewer than 30,000 or more than 120,000 public chains were excluded, along with several repertoires with anomalous nucleotide sharing. TCRdb obtained this table from immuneACCESS and retained in-frame rearrangements with V and J assigned. These tables miss some clones; where compared with another copy, unresolved V genes account for less than half of the shortfall, and the remainder is unexplained. V, J and clone size are taken as reported in that table, and D and trimming were inferred from the DNA itself. The sample table contains 150,000 to 200,000 clones; only one count was recorded for roughly 86% of them. The ten largest clones take up approximately 1.7% of the sample.

The specimen was PBMCs. The rearrangement joined TRBV6-6 to TRBJ2-1, and 9 junctional nucleotides match TRBD2. The origin of this receptor is a young woman in good health and CMV-seronegative. In nucleotide form, the sequence is TGTGCCAGCAGGGCTAGCGGGAACAATCTGGATCTCTTC. Its amino acids are CASRASGNNLDLF.